The clone carrying this T cell receptor beta chain was found a few times. Its antigen is as yet unknown. This sample was taken from a study of shared clonotypes between healthy human individuals. Authors' methods: ImmunoSEQ sequences covered only the junction and lacked quality scores; filtering therefore differed. Data came from immunoSEQ multiplex PCR; TCRdb stores just in-frame clones and leaves some out. V and J calls and clone size come straight from that table; D and trimming were deduced from the DNA. The profile shows 2 million to 2.5 million clones, over 85% of them singletons. Every donor was a Caucasian adult from Nashville, Tennessee. Splitting the CD4+ cells yielded a CD45RA+ naive subset and a CD45RA-negative memory subset. Findings of the study overall: Of the naive CD4 clonotypes, around 4.9% were shared across a handful of donors.

Deletions cut 4 bases from V and 0 bases from J, with 13 bases between. CDR1 and CDR2 (germline): SGDLS, YYNGEE. The length of the CDR3 is 16 residues. The chain is built from TRBV9 and TRBJ2-2, with TRBD1 as a possible D gene (6 bases). Specimen: naive CD4+ T cells from PBMCs. Subset in this sample: CD45RA+ positively selected. The sequence was obtained from a man younger than 30 in good health. Some clones in this sample may be carry-over from other donors' samples. CDR3: CASSIRQASNTGELFF. DNA for the CDR3: TGTGCCAGCAGCATCCGACAGGCGTCGAACACCGGGGAGCTGTTTTTT.